This T cell receptor beta chain was documented in a study of blood T cell repertoires in COVID-19. Turning to the study itself: PBMCs, B-cell-depleted T cells, or T cells were the source of the cDNA or gDNA that made up the material.

Under the authors' procedure: Nucleated cell counts were estimated from reference gene primer amplification. TCRdb's copy holds only in-frame clones and misses some; the assay was immunoSEQ multiplex PCR. The V and J calls and clone size are taken from that table; D and trimming were inferred from the DNA. In the table there are roughly 64,000 clones, around 86% of which are singletons. Sequencing was performed on peripheral blood. This TCR derives from a man in his fifties with active COVID-19.

The CDR3 spells CASSPYRTSGYSSYEQYF. CDR3 sequence (DNA): TGTGCCAGCTCACCGTATCGGACTAGCGGCTATAGCTCCTACGAGCAGTACTTC. The gene calls are TRBV18 and TRBJ2-7; 10 bases fit TRBD2. J lost 0 bases, V lost 3 bases, and 11 bases had no gene match. The CDR3 consists of 18 residues. Per germline, CDR1 KGHSH and CDR2 LQKENI.